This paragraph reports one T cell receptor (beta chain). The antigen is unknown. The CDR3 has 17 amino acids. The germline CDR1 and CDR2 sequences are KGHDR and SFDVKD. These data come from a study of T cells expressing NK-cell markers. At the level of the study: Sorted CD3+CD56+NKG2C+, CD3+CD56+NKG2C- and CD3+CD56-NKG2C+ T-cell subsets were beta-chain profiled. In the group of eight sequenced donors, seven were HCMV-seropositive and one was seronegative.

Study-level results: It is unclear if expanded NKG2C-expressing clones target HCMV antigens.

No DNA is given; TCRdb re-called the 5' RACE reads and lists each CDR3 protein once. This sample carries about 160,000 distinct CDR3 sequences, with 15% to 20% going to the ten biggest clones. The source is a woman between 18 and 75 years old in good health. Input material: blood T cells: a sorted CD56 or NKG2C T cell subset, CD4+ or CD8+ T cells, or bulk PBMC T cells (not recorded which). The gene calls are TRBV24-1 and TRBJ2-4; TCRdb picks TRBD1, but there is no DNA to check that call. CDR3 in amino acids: CARDIRQGGGGKNIQYF.